The TCR beta chain under discussion was sequenced for a study of blood T cell repertoires in COVID-19. On the study more broadly: The cDNA or gDNA used as material had been derived from T cells, B-cell-depleted T cells, or PBMCs.

Germline V gives CDR1 SEHNR, CDR2 FQNEAQ (reference sequence). The CDR3 has 15 residues. The V gene end was trimmed by 5 bases and the J gene end by 7 bases; junction bases not matched to a gene: 12. Per the authors' pipeline: Estimated nucleated cell counts came from reference gene primer amplification. Data came from immunoSEQ multiplex PCR; TCRdb stores just in-frame clones and leaves some out. That table is the source of V, J and clone size, and D and trimming were worked out from the DNA. The sample has 25,000 to 30,000 clones; around 72% are singletons. The clonotype was recovered from a boy younger than 10 with active or convalescent COVID-19. This chain links TRBV7-9 with TRBJ2-7; the match to TRBD1 covers 9 bases. The sample comprised peripheral blood. The CDR3 bases are TGTGCCAGCAGCCCAGACAGGGGGGGACCCTTGGAGCAGTACTTC. Protein sequence: CASSPDRGGPLEQYF.